A selection of T cell receptor beta chains follows, all from one sample in a study of blood T cell repertoires in COVID-19. Using immunoSEQ multiplex PCR, the repertoire was profiled, and TCRdb retains in-frame clones only, with some absent. The data contain more than 400,000 clones, roughly 88% of them singletons. Sequenced material: peripheral blood. The receptors here all came from a human donor in a cohort sampled during active COVID-19. CDR3s include the opening cysteine and the closing phenylalanine or tryptophan. A D gene is named only where the DNA matches it firmly. Clone size is stated in some rows and not others, as once, few, many or a class when expanded.

>TRBV10-2|13|NA|TRBJ2-1|NA
CASSEEARGEQFF
TGCGCCAGCAGTGAGGAGGCCAGGGGTGAGCAGTTCTTC
>TRBV27|14|once|TRBJ2-3|NA
CASSFDRTTDTQYF
TGTGCCAGCAGTTTCGACAGGACCACAGATACGCAGTATTTT
>TRBV19|14|NA|TRBJ1-6|NA
CASSPGQRISPLHF
TGTGCCAGTAGTCCCGGACAGAGGATTTCACCCCTCCACTTT
>TRBV5-1|15|NA|TRBJ2-1|TRBD2
CASSHGVRGYNEQFF
TGCGCCAGCAGCCATGGAGTGCGGGGGTACAATGAGCAGTTCTTC
>TRBV24-1|16|NA|TRBJ2-1|NA
CATSDSEPKRYNEQFF
TGTGCCACCAGTGACAGCGAACCGAAGCGGTACAATGAGCAGTTCTTC
>TRBV7-3|18|NA|TRBJ2-1|TRBD2
CASSLNPPGLEAYNEQFF
TGTGCCAGCAGCTTAAACCCCCCGGGACTAGAAGCTTACAATGAGCAGTTCTTC
>TRBV6-5|15|NA|TRBJ2-1|TRBD2
CASSYPTSGRGEQFF
TGTGCCAGCAGTTACCCGACTAGCGGGAGAGGTGAGCAGTTCTTC
>TRBV15|17|once|TRBJ2-5|NA
CATSRRGAAGRGETQYF
TGTGCCACCAGCAGACGGGGGGCAGCAGGGAGGGGGGAGACCCAGTACTTC
>TRBV30|14|NA|TRBJ1-4|NA
CAWTPRRTNEKLFF
TGTGCCTGGACTCCAAGGAGAACTAATGAAAAACTGTTTTTT
>TRBV5-1|11|NA|TRBJ1-1|NA
CASSDSTEAFF
TGCGCCAGCAGCGACAGTACTGAAGCTTTCTTT
>TRBV19|16|NA|TRBJ1-1|NA
CASSTSGQTMNTEAFF
TGTGCCAGTAGTACCTCAGGACAGACCATGAACACTGAAGCTTTCTTT
>TRBV9|15|NA|TRBJ2-2|TRBD1
CASSRTGAGTGELFF
TGTGCCAGCAGCCGTACAGGGGCGGGTACCGGGGAGCTGTTTTTT
>TRBV7-7|14|NA|TRBJ2-7|NA
CASSVDLSSYEQYF
TGTGCTAGCAGCGTTGACTTGAGCTCCTACGAGCAGTACTTC
>TRBV19|15|NA|TRBJ2-1|TRBD1
CASSYSPGGPSEQFF
TGTGCCAGTAGTTATTCGCCAGGGGGCCCAAGTGAGCAGTTCTTC
>TRBV19|14|NA|TRBJ1-2|NA
CASSIDSFNYGYTF
TGTGCCAGTAGTATTGACAGTTTTAACTATGGCTACACCTTC
>TRBV5-5|15|once|TRBJ1-1|NA
CASSLYHQGNTEAFF
TGTGCCAGCAGCTTGTATCATCAGGGGAACACTGAAGCTTTCTTT
>TRBV29-1|12|NA|TRBJ1-1|TRBD1
CSGGQGVTEAFF
TGCAGCGGGGGACAGGGTGTCACTGAAGCTTTCTTT
>TRBV20-1|13|NA|TRBJ1-2|TRBD1
CSASLPGGRGYTF
TGCAGTGCTAGTCTCCCAGGGGGGAGAGGCTACACCTTC
>TRBV18|13|NA|TRBJ2-3|NA
CASSPMGSDTQYF
TGTGCCAGCTCACCGATGGGCTCCGATACGCAGTATTTT
>TRBV25-1|14|NA|TRBJ1-1|NA
CASSGDIFPTEAFF
TGTGCCAGCAGTGGGGACATCTTCCCCACTGAAGCTTTCTTT
>TRBV28|16|NA|TRBJ1-6|NA
CASTNQPGTYNSPLHF
TGTGCCAGCACGAACCAACCCGGGACTTATAATTCACCCCTCCACTTT
>TRBV6-6|16|NA|TRBJ1-3|NA
CASSYSYRGSGNTIYF
TGTGCCAGCAGTTACTCTTATCGGGGCTCTGGAAACACCATATATTTT
>TRBV9|16|NA|TRBJ1-2|NA
CASSVVPRDGLDGYTF
TGTGCCAGCAGCGTAGTCCCCAGGGATGGGTTAGATGGCTACACCTTC
>TRBV6-5|15|NA|TRBJ1-5|NA
CASSVRTGVFKPQHF
TGTGCCAGCAGCGTGCGTACAGGTGTTTTTAAGCCCCAGCATTTT
>TRBV7-9|17|NA|TRBJ1-5|TRBD1
CASSFSLGQFMDQPQHF
TGTGCCAGCAGCTTTAGTCTGGGACAGTTTATGGATCAGCCCCAGCATTTT